This T cell receptor (beta chain) was sequenced during a study of technical replicates of blood from a handful of donors. Germline V CDR1 and CDR2: MNHEY, SVGAGI. This CDR3 spans 13 amino acids. Deletions cut 7 bases from V and 3 bases from J, with 12 bases between. Generated by immunoSEQ multiplex PCR, the TCRdb table keeps only in-frame clones and is missing some. The sample holds some 76,000 clones, around 94% seen once. The chain couples TRBV6-5 to TRBJ1-1, with D unresolved. This receptor was identified in a human donor in good health. What was sequenced was T cells isolated from PBMCs. CDR3 residues: CASKRGGDTEAFF. The CDR3 DNA reads as TGTGCCAGCAAAAGAGGAGGTGACACTGAAGCTTTCTTT.